What follows are 8 T cell receptor beta chains derived from one specimen sequenced in a study of glioma-infiltrating T cells after dendritic cell vaccination. Sequencing used immunoSEQ multiplex PCR; TCRdb keeps in-frame clones, though not all of them. Among around 62,000 clones listed, 75% to 90% were seen once. Sample: blood, taken before dendritic cell vaccination. Every receptor here comes from a human donor with glioblastoma.

The V call is TRBV6-1, the J call TRBJ2-5, with 7 nucleotides matching TRBD1. Near its end, the DNA agrees better with TRBJ2-7, so the J call may be wrong. CDR1 and CDR2 (germline): MNHNS, SASEGT. The CDR3 totals 15 residues. The CDR3 region has the DNA TGTGCCAGCAGGCCCGTTAGGACAGGATTTTACGAGCAGTACTTC. Translation: CASRPVRTGFYEQYF.

This clone was counted a few times. This chain joins TRBV21-1 and TRBJ1-2; the table names TRBD1, a call not compared with the DNA. TRBV21-1 is given as a pseudogene. There are 14 residues in the CDR3. This CDR3 reads CASSLQGQGDGYTF. For the CDR3, the DNA is TGTGCCAGCAGCCTCCAAGGACAGGGCGATGGCTACACCTTC.

Concerning this clone itself: At one end, the junction sequence differs from germline, possibly due to a read error. The same CDR3 is also encoded by other DNA sequences in this sample. The chain joins TRBV18 to TRBJ1-1; a weak D match, TRBD1 (6 bases). This CDR3 region has 13 residues. Per germline, CDR1 KGHSH and CDR2 LQKENI. CDR3 DNA: TGTGCCAGCTCACTGCAGGGGAACACCGAAGCTTTCTTT. Translation: CASSLQGNTEAFF.

This chain uses TRBV19 with TRBJ1-2, with TRBD1 as a possible D gene (6 bases). Per germline, CDR1 LNHDA and CDR2 SQIVND (reference sequence). CDR3 length: 13 amino acids. The V gene lost 6 bases and the J gene lost 6 bases, with 14 bases spanning the gap. The CDR3 DNA reads TGTGCCAGTAGCTTCCGGGCAGGGGATGGCTACACCTTC. Translation gives CASSFRAGDGYTF.

In regard to this clone: At one boundary the junction diverges from the germline segment, which might be a read error. The chain joins TRBV7-7 to TRBJ2-2, with TRBD1 matching 10 bases. CDR1 is SSHAT, CDR2 FNYEAQ, per germline (reference sequence). This CDR3 contains 15 residues. DNA of the CDR3: TGTGCTAGCAGCTTGGGACAGGGGCTGACCGGGGAGCTGTTTTTT. It codes for CASSLGQGLTGELFF.

The chain carries TRBV7-6 and TRBJ2-7, with TRBD1 matching over 8 bases. Germline CDR1 and CDR2: SGHVS and FNYEAQ. V shed 5 bases and J 0 bases; nucleotides not matched to a gene: 6. The CDR3 length is 15 residues. The CDR3 coding sequence is TGTGCCAGCAGCCCCGCAGGGGGCGGCTCCTACGAGCAGTACTTC. Encoded protein: CASSPAGGGSYEQYF. Drawing the rest from reference TRBV7-6 and TRBJ2-7, the complete variable domain is GAGVSQSPRYKVTKRGQDVALRCDPISGHVSLYWYRQALGQGPEFLTYFNYEAQQDKSGLPNDRFSAERPEGSISTLTIQRTEQRDSAMYRCASSPAGGGSYEQYFGPGTRLTVT.

This chain uses TRBV2 with TRBJ1-6; TRBD1 might be the D (6 bases). With 4 bases removed from V and 8 bases from J, the gap between germline ends came to 18 bases. CDR3 size: 16 residues. The V gene's germline CDR1 is SNHLY and CDR2 FYNNEI. The CDR3 here is CASSAGQGYQDSPLHF. Here the CDR3 DNA reads TGTGCCAGCAGTGCGGGGCAGGGGTATCAGGATTCACCCCTCCACTTT.

The V and J genes are TRBV11-2 and TRBJ2-3; maybe TRBD2 (5 bases). Germline loops: CDR1 SGHAT, CDR2 FQNNGV. V lost 5 bases and J 6 bases, leaving 9 bases between the germline ends. CDR3 length: 12 residues. The CDR3 loop reads CASSPGKDTQYF. CDR3 coding DNA: TGTGCCAGCAGCCCGGGGAAGGATACGCAGTATTTT.